This TCR beta chain was recovered during a study of cytomegalovirus exposure and HLA in healthy donors. Study-wide findings and caveats: Later analysis reportedly placed an Asian-associated ancestry cluster below the roughly 680-donor mean in N-insertions. In an earlier analysis, most TCR beta V segments were productive about 87% or about 30% of the time.

About this clone itself: Its matching antigen is unknown.

Use of 60 Vbeta and 13 Jbeta primers characterized the PCR. Some clones are missing from TCRdb's copy, which holds only in-frame ones; the method was immunoSEQ multiplex PCR. The sample has 170,000 or so clones, around 75% seen once. This CDR3 is built from 14 residues. Germline V lookup: CDR1 GTSNPN, CDR2 SVGIG (reference sequence). The V gene lost 2 bases and the J gene lost 0 bases, with 8 bases spanning the gap. The chain combines TRBV30 with TRBJ1-3; no clear D. Material for sequencing was PBMCs. The sequence was obtained from a male donor in good health and CMV-seronegative. The CDR3 protein is CAWSYRVSGNTIYF. CDR3 nucleotide sequence: TGTGCCTGGAGTTACAGAGTCTCTGGAAACACCATATATTTT.